This is a list of T cell receptor beta chains from one sample in a study of blood T cell repertoires in COVID-19. TCRdb's table, derived via immunoSEQ multiplex PCR, lists solely in-frame clones and lacks some. The sample contains about 110,000 clones, less than 85% of which appear only once. Sequencing input: peripheral blood. All receptors come from a woman older than 75 with acute or convalescent COVID-19. The CDR3 runs from the conserved cysteine through the conserved F or W. Fields, in order: D gene, CDR3 length, clone size, J gene, V gene, CDR3 protein, CDR3 DNA. A D gene is named only where the DNA matches it firmly. Where a row states a size, it is once, few, many or the class of an expanded clone; other rows omit it.

>TRBD1|17|-|TRBJ2-3|TRBV18
CASSLPIGTGPSDTQYF
TGTGCCAGCTCACTTCCTATTGGGACAGGTCCTTCGGATACGCAGTATTTT
>TRBD2|18|-|TRBJ2-5|TRBV6-2/TRBV6-3
CASSYFGGLAGAQETQYF
TGTGCCAGCAGTTACTTCGGTGGACTAGCGGGCGCACAAGAGACCCAGTACTTC
>TRBD1|17|once|TRBJ1-1|TRBV4-2
CASSQGLGQGARTEAFF
TGTGCCAGCAGCCAAGGTTTGGGACAGGGGGCACGGACTGAAGCTTTCTTT
>-|12|-|TRBJ2-3|TRBV29-1
CSIEISTDTQYF
TGCAGCATTGAAATAAGCACAGATACGCAGTATTTT
>TRBD1|13|-|TRBJ1-3|TRBV10-3
CATTGGEGNTIYF
TGTGCCACGACAGGGGGGGAAGGAAACACCATATATTTT
>TRBD2|19|-|TRBJ2-1|TRBV7-7
CASSLRPPTSGGLHNEQFF
TGTGCTAGCAGCTTGAGGCCTCCCACTAGCGGGGGCTTACACAATGAGCAGTTCTTC
>TRBD2|15|-|TRBJ2-1|TRBV28
CASSLDAGGYNEQFF
TGTGCCAGCAGTTTAGATGCGGGAGGGTACAATGAGCAGTTCTTC
>TRBD1|15|-|TRBJ1-1|TRBV19
CASRRTGAGKTEAFF
TGTGCCAGCCGACGCACAGGGGCCGGGAAGACTGAAGCTTTCTTT
>TRBD1|14|once|TRBJ2-7|TRBV5-4
CASSSPGQFYEQYF
TGTGCCAGCAGCTCTCCGGGACAGTTCTACGAGCAGTACTTC
>TRBD1|12|-|TRBJ1-5|TRBV10-2
CASSTGDQPQHF
TGCGCCAGCAGCACAGGGGATCAGCCCCAGCATTTT
>TRBD2|14|-|TRBJ2-1|TRBV7-2
CASSPGLVVDEQFF
TGTGCCAGCAGCCCGGGACTAGTGGTCGATGAGCAGTTCTTC
>TRBD1|14|-|TRBJ1-6|TRBV24-1
CATSDGQGVSPLHF
TGTGCCACCAGTGATGGACAGGGTGTTTCACCCCTCCACTTT
>-|13|once|TRBJ2-7|TRBV12-1
CASSFLAGYEQYF
TGTGCCAGCAGCTTCCTAGCGGGCTACGAGCAGTACTTC
>-|12|-|TRBJ2-7|TRBV5-6
CASSSPSQVQYF
TGTGCCAGCAGTTCTCCAAGCCAAGTGCAGTACTTC
>TRBD2|16|-|TRBJ2-1|TRBV9
CASSVAGGLAGDEQFF
TGTGCCAGCAGCGTAGCGGGTGGACTAGCGGGGGATGAGCAGTTCTTC
>-|14|few|TRBJ2-3|TRBV2
CASNLGPSLDTQYF
TGTGCCAGCAATCTAGGCCCCTCCCTAGATACGCAGTATTTT
>TRBD2|16|-|TRBJ2-3|TRBV9
CASSPRLAGEGDTQYF
TGTGCCAGCAGCCCCCGACTAGCGGGGGAGGGAGATACGCAGTATTTT
>TRBD1|15|-|TRBJ2-2|TRBV7-3
CASSPGTGPVGELFF
TGTGCCAGCAGCCCCGGGACAGGGCCTGTCGGGGAGCTGTTTTTT
>TRBD1|15|-|TRBJ2-1|TRBV19
CASSTRTGSLNEQFF
TGTGCCAGTAGTACCAGGACAGGGTCACTCAATGAGCAGTTCTTC
>-|17|-|TRBJ2-1|TRBV4-1
CASSQGPAAGNHNEQFF
TGCGCCAGCAGCCAAGGTCCTGCGGCAGGGAACCACAATGAGCAGTTCTTC
>TRBD1|14|-|TRBJ2-7|TRBV28
CASSSPQGNYEQYF
TGTGCCAGCAGTTCCCCACAGGGGAACTACGAGCAGTACTTC
>TRBD2|15|-|TRBJ2-3|TRBV2
CASSELLAGVDTQYF
TGTGCCAGCAGTGAATTACTAGCGGGAGTGGATACGCAGTATTTT
>TRBD2|14|-|TRBJ2-7|TRBV25-1
CASSEPTSAGEQYF
TGTGCCAGCAGTGAACCGACTAGCGCGGGCGAGCAGTACTTC
>-|14|-|TRBJ2-4|TRBV6-5
CASWGLGSGNIQYF
TGTGCCAGCTGGGGGCTGGGCTCAGGAAACATTCAGTACTTC
>TRBD1|15|-|TRBJ2-4|TRBV6-5
CASSPLGQGLDIQYF
TGTGCCAGCAGTCCCCTAGGACAGGGGTTGGACATTCAGTACTTC
>TRBD2|16|-|TRBJ2-3|TRBV6-2/TRBV6-3
CASSYSGAGETDTQYF
TGTGCCAGCAGTTACTCCGGGGCGGGAGAAACAGATACGCAGTATTTT
>-|16|-|TRBJ2-3|TRBV9
CASSPLGSENTDTQYF
TGTGCCAGCAGCCCCCTCGGTAGCGAGAACACAGATACGCAGTATTTT
>TRBD2|15|-|TRBJ2-2|TRBV7-3
CASSLLAGGTGELFF
TGTGCCAGCAGCTTACTAGCGGGCGGCACCGGGGAGCTGTTTTTT